One sample yielded the 20 T cell receptor beta chains listed below, sequenced in a study of T cell clonality in common variable immunodeficiency. TCRdb's copy holds only in-frame clones and misses some; the assay was immunoSEQ multiplex PCR. This sample shows roughly 43,000 clones and no singletons; around 0.7% rests with the ten largest. The sequencing sample was made of peripheral blood mononuclear cells. The receptors originated from a person aged 18 to 70 in good health.

This clone came up many times. The CDR3 region is CAIRDRKPDGYTF. CDR3 DNA, as far as it was read: TGTGCCATCCGGGACAGGAAACCCGACGGC. The chain links TRBV28 to TRBJ1-2; 8 bases are shared with TRBD1. The read falls 3 residues short of the CDR3 end, and the missing part is taken from the germline J gene. The CDR3 totals 13 residues. Germline V gives CDR1 MDHEN, CDR2 SYDVKM.

This clone was observed many times. Read sequence stops 3 residues before the CDR3 end, and the germline J gene provides the missing end. The J gene is TRBJ1-2, the V gene TRBV9; tentative D call: TRBD1 (5 bases). The germline V and J ends were trimmed by 6 bases and 7 bases, with 19 bases remaining between them. The germline gives CDR1 SGDLS, CDR2 YYNGEE. There are 14 residues in the CDR3. The CDR3 reads CASTPSGGAGGYTF. The DNA read from the CDR3 is TGTGCCAGCACTCCTTCTGGAGGGGCCGGTGGC. The full variable domain, in which reference TRBV9 and TRBJ1-2 provide the parts outside the CDR3, is DSGVTQTPKHLITATGQRVTLRCSPRSGDLSVYWYQQSLDQGLQFLIQYYNGEERAKGNILERFSAQQFPDLHSELNLSSLELGDSALYFCASTPSGGAGGYTFGSGTRLTVV.

This clone was picked up many times. The DNA ends 3 residues before the CDR3 does, and the rest of the CDR3 is filled in from the germline J gene. This chain joins TRBV5-1 and TRBJ2-2; possibly TRBD1 for D (6 bases). The germline V gene has CDR1 SGHRS and CDR2 YFSETQ. The V end lost 2 bases, the J end lost 0 bases, and 11 bases lay between the germline ends. The CDR3 length is 16 residues. CDR3 bases read: TGCGCCAGCAGCTTCACGGACAGAACGAACACCGGGGAG. Translating gives CASSFTDRTNTGE. From start to end, the CDR3 is CASSFTDRTNTGELFF.

In its sample, this clone was seen many times. The read comes to an end 3 residues before the CDR3 does, leaving the germline J gene to fill in the end. The chain employs TRBV6-2 or TRBV6-3 and TRBJ1-1; 7 nucleotides agree with TRBD1. Looked up from germline, CDR1 is MNHEY and CDR2 is SVGEGT. This CDR3 comprises 13 residues. V lost 8 bases, J lost 2 bases, and 5 bases stayed unmatched. The CDR3 DNA, read in part, is TGTGCCAGCCGCGGACAGGTTAACACTGAA. Amino acid sequence: CASRGQVNTE. The CDR3 in full is CASRGQVNTEAFF.

This clone was counted ten times or more. The observed sequence ends 3 residues before the CDR3 terminus, with the missing tail filled in from the germline J gene. This sequence joins TRBV12-3 or TRBV12-4 and TRBJ1-1; D might be TRBD1 (6 bases). Trimming removed 2 bases at V and 4 bases at J, with 14 bases between. The CDR3 extends over 15 amino acids. CDR3 bases read: TGTGCCAGCAGTTTAAGTTACAGGGAGGTCACTGAA. It specifies CASSLSYREVTE. The entire CDR3 is CASSLSYREVTEAFF.

There are many counts of this clone. The missing CDR3 end, 3 residues past where the read stops, is filled in from the germline J gene. The chain links TRBV5-1 to TRBJ2-4; no reliable D call. V was cut by 0 bases and J by 0 bases, with 10 bases left in between. The CDR3 spans 16 residues. Germline V gene sequence: CDR1 SGHRS, CDR2 YFSETQ. CDR3 residues: CASSLGHLIAKNIQYF. Incomplete CDR3 DNA: TGCGCCAGCAGCTTGGGACACCTAATAGCCAAAAACATT.

This clone has ten or more counts. The CDR3 is cut off 3 residues early in the read; its end comes from the germline J gene. The V gene is TRBV20-1, the J gene TRBJ2-1; unclear D gene. CDR1 and CDR2 (germline): DFQATT, SNEGSKA (reference sequence). Trimming removed 1 base from V and 0 bases from J, with 13 bases in between. The CDR3 sequence is 16 residues long. This CDR3 is CSARVSGSSSYNEQFF. The sequenced part of the CDR3 DNA is TGCAGTGCTAGAGTCTCGGGTTCAAGCTCCTACAATGAG.

This clone was recorded many times. The read halts 3 residues ahead of the CDR3 end, with the missing end drawn from the germline J gene. The chain uses TRBV28 and TRBJ2-5, with D possibly matching TRBD1 (6 bases). CDR1 is MDHEN, CDR2 SYDVKM, per germline. V was shortened by 6 bases and J by 5 bases, with 16 bases between the two germline ends. The CDR3 covers 14 residues. The CDR3 DNA, read in part, is TGTGCCAGCAGGAACACAGGGAGTTGGGAGACC. It codes for CASRNTGSWET. The CDR3 as a whole reads CASRNTGSWETQYF.

Many counts were recorded for this clone. The CDR3 end is not reached by the read, which stops 3 residues before it; the germline J gene fills it in. The chain carries TRBV7-9 and TRBJ1-2, with D perhaps matching TRBD1 (5 bases). Germline-derived CDR1 and CDR2 are SEHNR and FQNEAQ (reference sequence). This CDR3 region has 14 residues. V was shortened by 6 bases and J by 6 bases, with 17 bases between the two germline ends. CDR3 sequence: CASRGTSGRDGYTF. The sequenced part of the CDR3 DNA is TGTGCCAGCAGAGGGACTTCTGGTAGGGATGGC.

This clone was detected many times. The CDR3 end lies 3 residues beyond the end of the read and is filled in from the germline J gene. The chain employs TRBV5-1 and TRBJ1-1, with 10 bases identical to TRBD1. Per the germline V gene, CDR1 is SGHRS and CDR2 is YFSETQ. This CDR3 is built from 16 residues. V dropped 3 bases and J dropped 4; count of bases not matched to a gene: 9. The covered CDR3 bases are TGCGCCAGCAGCTCCAAATTACGGACAGGGGGCACTGAA. It yields the protein CASSSKLRTGGTE. The full CDR3 protein is CASSSKLRTGGTEAFF.

This clone was recorded at least ten times. The read falls 3 residues short of the CDR3 end, and the missing part is taken from the germline J gene. The chain combines TRBV20-1 with TRBJ2-5; 10 bases align to TRBD2. CDR3 length: 12 residues. Germline CDR1 DFQATT, CDR2 SNEGSKA (reference sequence). The chain's CDR3 is CSCSGRSETQYF. The CDR3 bases that were read are TGCAGCTGTAGCGGGAGGTCAGAGACC.

The table lists this clone with many counts. The part of the CDR3 DNA that was read is TGTGCCAGCAGCTTGGGGCAGAGCTCCTACGAG. It translates to CASSLGQSSYE. The CDR3 in its entirety is CASSLGQSSYEQYF. The chain combines TRBV5-6 with TRBJ2-7, with no clear D. The observed sequence ends 3 residues before the CDR3 terminus, with the missing tail filled in from the germline J gene. Germline values: CDR1 SGHDT, CDR2 YYEEEE. The CDR3 is made up of 14 amino acids. Trimming stripped 0 bases from V and 0 bases from J, with 7 bases between.

This clone was found a few times. A much larger clone differs from this one at a single base, so this may be a read error. The CDR3 goes on 3 residues after the read ends, and that part is filled in from the germline J gene. Different DNA sequences within this sample yield the same CDR3. This sequence joins TRBV20-1 and TRBJ2-1; a possible D gene is TRBD1 (7 bases). This CDR3 is 17 amino acids long. V was cut by 2 bases and J by 6 bases, with 23 bases left in between. Germline V gene lookup returns CDR1 DFQATT and CDR2 SNEGSKA (reference sequence). The covered CDR3 bases are TGCAGTGCTAGACCCCAGGGAGTGGAGGGGGCGGGCAATGAG. Its protein is CSARPQGVEGAGNE. In full, the CDR3 is CSARPQGVEGAGNEQFF.

This clone was counted many times. The CDR3 extends 3 residues past the end of the read, so its final part is completed from the germline J gene. The chain joins TRBV19 to TRBJ2-7; a weak D match, TRBD2 (5 bases). V was cut by 5 bases and J by 4 bases, with 15 bases left in between. Germline V gives CDR1 LNHDA, CDR2 SQIVND (reference sequence). This CDR3 contains 14 residues. CDR3 DNA (partial): TGTGCCAGTAGTCCCGTCGGACTGATGTACGAG. This translates into CASSPVGLMYE. The whole CDR3 protein is CASSPVGLMYEQYF. The full variable domain, completed using reference TRBV19 and TRBJ2-7, is DGGITQSPKYLFRKEGQNVTLSCEQNLNHDAMYWYRQDPGQGLRLIYYSQIVNDFQKGDIAEGYSVSREKKESFPLTVTSAQKNPTAFYLCASSPVGLMYEQYFGPGTRLTVT.

This clone was seen more than once but under ten times. The read ends 3 residues shy of where the CDR3 ends; the end is completed using the germline J gene. This rearrangement joins TRBV19 to TRBJ1-5; no definite D call. With 5 bases removed from V and 9 bases from J, the gap between germline ends came to 20 bases. This CDR3 has 15 residues. Germline values: CDR1 LNHDA, CDR2 SQIVND (reference sequence). CDR3 sequence: CASSRNLEIEGPQHF. The sequenced CDR3 bases are TGTGCCAGTAGTCGAAATTTGGAGATCGAGGGGCCC. Full variable domain (missing parts from reference TRBV19 and TRBJ1-5): DGGITQSPKYLFRKEGQNVTLSCEQNLNHDAMYWYRQDPGQGLRLIYYSQIVNDFQKGDIAEGYSVSREKKESFPLTVTSAQKNPTAFYLCASSRNLEIEGPQHFGDGTRLSIL.

This clone was counted ten times or more. The DNA ends 3 residues before the CDR3 does, and the rest of the CDR3 is filled in from the germline J gene. V gene TRBV19 combines with J gene TRBJ2-3; 9 bases are a match to TRBD2. There are 16 residues in the CDR3. The ends lost 5 bases at V and 2 bases at J; junction bases unmatched: 8. Germline assignment: CDR1 LNHDA and CDR2 SQIVND (reference sequence). The CDR3: CASSVRLAEATDTQYF. The part of the CDR3 DNA that was read is TGTGCCAGTAGTGTCCGACTAGCGGAGGCCACAGATACG.

Many counts were recorded for this clone. The read terminates 3 residues ahead of where the CDR3 ends, so the germline J gene completes it. The chain joins TRBV20-1 to TRBJ2-7, with TRBD2 matching over 12 bases. Trimming at V came to 4 bases and at J to 2 bases, leaving 6 bases not matched to a gene. The germline gives CDR1 DFQATT, CDR2 SNEGSKA (reference sequence). The CDR3 covers 15 residues. CDR3 loop: CSANPASGGAYEQYF. The sequenced part of the CDR3 DNA is TGCAGTGCTAACCCCGCTAGCGGGGGGGCCTACGAG.

This clone was counted many times. The CDR3 goes on 3 residues after the read ends, and that part is filled in from the germline J gene. The chain carries TRBV19 and TRBJ1-1; 9 bases are a match to TRBD1. Germline trimming cut 7 bases from V and 7 bases from J; bases unmatched to any gene: 22. This CDR3 is built from 18 residues. Germline V gives CDR1 LNHDA, CDR2 SQIVND (reference sequence). This CDR3 reads CASKTNYHQGQGVNEAFF. Incomplete CDR3 DNA: TGTGCCAGTAAAACGAACTATCATCAGGGACAGGGCGTAAATGAA. The full variable domain, with the rest looked up from reference TRBV19 and TRBJ1-1, is DGGITQSPKYLFRKEGQNVTLSCEQNLNHDAMYWYRQDPGQGLRLIYYSQIVNDFQKGDIAEGYSVSREKKESFPLTVTSAQKNPTAFYLCASKTNYHQGQGVNEAFFGQGTRLTVV.

Ten or more counts support this clone. Sequencing ends 3 residues short of the CDR3 end; the germline J gene provides the rest. The chain combines TRBV4-1 with TRBJ1-5; tentatively, D is TRBD1 (6 bases). Germline CDR1 is MGHRA and CDR2 is YSYEKL. The CDR3 covers 15 residues. V lost 1 base and J 4 bases, leaving 11 bases between the germline ends. This CDR3 reads CASSQGNRVNQPQHF. The DNA read from the CDR3 is TGCGCCAGCAGCCAAGGTAACAGGGTAAATCAGCCC.

Many counts were recorded for this clone. The missing CDR3 end, 3 residues past where the read stops, is filled in from the germline J gene. This chain joins TRBV2 and TRBJ2-1, with TRBD2 matching 8 bases. The CDR3 has 13 residues. Germline CDR1 is SNHLY and CDR2 is FYNNEI. After removal of 9 bases from V and 7 bases from J, the junction contained 8 bases not matched to a gene. The CDR3 loop is CASTSGAGNEQFF. Incomplete CDR3 DNA: TGTGCCAGTACTAGCGGAGCTGGGAATGAG.